Each of the 25 T cell receptor beta chains below was sequenced from the same sample in a study of blood T cells in healthy people across ages (dated by TCRdb to between 2015 and 2017). The method was 5' RACE. The reads were generated on an Illumina HiSeq 2500. The second PCR ran for about 7 to 11 cycles and used a J-beta primer mix along with a sample-barcoded 5' primer. The public reads were run again by TCRdb, first through fastp at Q25 and then through MiXCR, and only productive beta chains were kept. CDR3 protein duplicates are merged, each entry listing the most common genes and DNA. The sample table records about a million distinct CDR3 sequences; roughly two fifths of these occur just once. The ten largest clones represent around 13% of the sample. The sample consisted of blood. These receptors originate from a man younger than 35 in good health.

In its sample, this clonotype was seen a few times. The rearrangement joins TRBV24-1 to TRBJ2-5; 7 bases agree with TRBD1. The CDR3 has 17 residues. V lost 7 bases to trimming and J lost 2 bases; unmatched junction nucleotides: 15. In germline, CDR1 is KGHDR, CDR2 SFDVKD. Here the CDR3 reads CATSDTSFGTEQETQYF. The CDR3 coding sequence is TGTGCCACCAGCGATACCTCCTTCGGGACAGAACAAGAGACCCAGTACTTC.

The gene calls are TRBV11-2 and TRBJ2-1; D not resolved. The J call may be faulty, since TRBJ2-7 better matches the DNA end. Germline loops: CDR1 SGHAT, CDR2 FQNNGV. There are 15 residues in the CDR3. In DNA form, the CDR3 reads TGTGCCAGCAGCCTCCTTCTTAGCTCCTACAATGAGCAGTACTTC. The encoded protein is CASSLLLSSYNEQYF.

V usage is TRBV29-1 and J usage is TRBJ1-2, with 7 positions matching TRBD1. Per germline, CDR1 SQVTM and CDR2 ANQGSEA. J lost 4 bases, V lost 4 bases, and 3 bases had no gene match. CDR3 length: 12 residues. The CDR3 DNA reads TGCAGCGTTGTGGGACAGCTCTATGGCTACACCTTC. Amino acid sequence: CSVVGQLYGYTF.

The rearrangement uses TRBV7-2 and TRBJ1-2; no clear D. The V gene lost 0 bases and the J gene lost 3 bases, with 8 bases spanning the gap. In germline, CDR1 is SGHTA, CDR2 FQGNSA. CDR3 length: 14 residues. The CDR3 DNA reads as TGTGCCAGCAGCTTAGCTGACGTGGACTATGGCTACACCTTC. It yields the protein CASSLADVDYGYTF. Looking up the rest from reference TRBV7-2 and TRBJ1-2 gives the full variable domain: GAGVSQSPSNKVTEKGKDVELRCDPISGHTALYWYRQSLGQGLEFLIYFQGNSAPDKSGLPSDRFSAERTGGSVSTLTIQRTQQEDSAVYLCASSLADVDYGYTFGSGTRLTVV.

This clonotype has a handful of counts. The rearrangement joins TRBV7-2 to TRBJ1-2; unclear D gene. The CDR3 sequence is 15 residues long. V was cut by 1 base and J by 7 bases, with 16 bases left in between. Looked up from germline, CDR1 is SGHTA and CDR2 is FQGNSA. DNA for the CDR3: TGTGCCAGCAGCTTAGGAGCGTTATTGGTGGGTGGCTACACCTTC. This translates into CASSLGALLVGGYTF. The full variable domain, rest sourced from reference TRBV7-2 and TRBJ1-2, is GAGVSQSPSNKVTEKGKDVELRCDPISGHTALYWYRQSLGQGLEFLIYFQGNSAPDKSGLPSDRFSAERTGGSVSTLTIQRTQQEDSAVYLCASSLGALLVGGYTFGSGTRLTVV.

This clonotype was found a few times. The chain uses TRBV6-5 and TRBJ1-2, with D maybe TRBD1 (6 bases). This CDR3 region has 15 residues. Per the germline V gene, CDR1 is MNHEY and CDR2 is SVGAGI. Trimming took 2 bases from V and 8 from J, leaving 18 bases between them. CDR3 in DNA: TGTGCCAGCAGTTACGGACAGCCCGCCTTTCGGGGCTACACCTTC. This codes for CASSYGQPAFRGYTF.

This chain joins TRBV29-1 and TRBJ1-1; the match to TRBD1 covers 7 bases. The CDR3 totals 15 residues. With 2 bases clipped from V and 1 base from J, the junction kept 7 bases outside the gene matches. Germline values: CDR1 SQVTM, CDR2 ANQGSEA. The CDR3 DNA follows: TGCAGCGTTGAATCCCTGGCAGGGGGGAACACTGAAGCTTTCTTT. It encodes CSVESLAGGNTEAFF.

This chain uses TRBV5-1 with TRBJ2-7; unclear D gene. Trimming took 3 bases from V and 3 from J, leaving 7 bases between them. The CDR3 covers 12 residues. The V gene's germline CDR1 is SGHRS and CDR2 YFSETQ. CDR3 DNA: TGCGCCAGCAGCTCTCCCGACTACGAGCAGTACTTC. Translating gives CASSSPDYEQYF.

The chain recombines TRBV12-5 with TRBJ2-2, with a weak D call TRBD1 (5 bases). Trimming pared 3 bases from V and 1 base from J, leaving 6 bases between. Germline values: CDR1 LGHNT, CDR2 FRNRAP. The CDR3 runs 14 residues. The DNA of the CDR3 is TGTGCTAGTGGTTTTGGACAGAACACCGGGGAGCTGTTTTTT. Encoded protein: CASGFGQNTGELFF.

The CDR3 loop reads CSAREDGGQPQHF. CDR3 coding DNA: TGCAGTGCTAGAGAAGATGGGGGCCAGCCCCAGCATTTT. V and J are TRBV20-1 and TRBJ1-5; the D gene is possibly TRBD1 (6 bases). This CDR3 has 13 amino acids. V was cut by 0 bases and J by 7 bases, with 10 bases left in between. Germline CDR1 and CDR2: DFQATT and SNEGSKA (reference sequence).

The rearrangement links TRBV20-1 to TRBJ1-4; D is possibly TRBD1 (6 bases). The V gene's germline CDR1 is DFQATT and CDR2 SNEGSKA (reference sequence). The V end lost 1 base, the J end lost 8 bases, and 11 bases lay between the germline ends. The CDR3 is 13 amino acids. The CDR3 here is CSARVGGWEKLFF. CDR3 bases: TGCAGTGCTAGAGTGGGGGGCTGGGAAAAACTGTTTTTT.

This clonotype was picked up many times. The chain combines TRBV12-3 or TRBV12-4 with TRBJ2-5; unclear D gene. Trimming pared 6 bases from V and 5 bases from J, leaving 10 bases between. The CDR3 is 12 residues long. The DNA for the CDR3 is TGTGCCAGCAGCTTGGCTTCGGAGACCCAGTACTTC. Amino acids: CASSLASETQYF.

This clonotype occurred many times. This chain's CDR3 is CASSQDGDFTDTQYF. CDR3 bases: TGTGCCAGCAGCCAGGACGGGGATTTCACAGATACGCAGTATTTT. The chain carries TRBV4-2 and TRBJ2-3; tentatively, D is TRBD2 (5 bases). Trimming took off 3 bases at V and 2 bases at J, with 12 bases between the two ends. Germline V gene sequence: CDR1 LGHNA, CDR2 YNFKEQ. The CDR3 spans 15 residues.

The gene calls are TRBV7-2 and TRBJ1-5; D uncertain. Germline V CDR1 and CDR2: SGHTA, FQGNSA. Trimming left V 1 base short and J 6 bases short, with 7 bases between. The length of the CDR3 is 13 residues. CDR3: CASSLVSGQPQHF. The DNA for the CDR3 is TGTGCCAGCAGCTTAGTTTCCGGTCAGCCCCAGCATTTT. The variable domain in full, with the rest retrieved from reference TRBV7-2 and TRBJ1-5, is GAGVSQSPSNKVTEKGKDVELRCDPISGHTALYWYRQSLGQGLEFLIYFQGNSAPDKSGLPSDRFSAERTGGSVSTLTIQRTQQEDSAVYLCASSLVSGQPQHFGDGTRLSIL.

The chain uses TRBV6-2 or TRBV6-3 and TRBJ2-1, with D perhaps being TRBD1 or TRBD2 (5 bases each). The DNA end is a closer match to TRBJ2-7, so the J assignment may be wrong. CDR3 length equals 14 residues. The germline CDR1 and CDR2 sequences are MNHEY and SVGEGT. CDR3 in DNA: TGTGCCAGCAGTTACCCCGGGACCTCGCGAGAGCAGTACTTC. Amino acids: CASSYPGTSREQYF.

The chain recombines TRBV3-1 with TRBJ1-4; 7 bases fit TRBD1. CDR1 is LGHDT and CDR2 is YNNKEL in the germline V gene (reference sequence). The ends lost 0 bases at V and 8 bases at J; junction bases unmatched: 12. The CDR3 contains 17 residues. CDR3 DNA: TGTGCCAGCAGCCAAGACCGCCACAGGGGAGGTGGAGAAAAACTGTTTTTT. Protein sequence: CASSQDRHRGGGEKLFF.

V is TRBV3-1 and J is TRBJ1-5; 7 positions match TRBD1. V shed 4 bases, J shed 1 base, and the junction held 4 bases outside the gene matches. The CDR3 has 15 residues. Germline V CDR1 and CDR2: LGHDT, YNNKEL (reference sequence). The CDR3 coding sequence is TGTGCCAGCAGCCCGACGACAGGGAGCAATCAGCCCCAGCATTTT. As protein: CASSPTTGSNQPQHF.

This CDR3 reads CSASPSTDTQYF. The CDR3, as DNA: TGCAGTGCTAGCCCTAGCACAGATACGCAGTATTTT. This chain connects TRBV20-1 to TRBJ2-3; D unclear. Trimming took 3 bases from V and 0 from J, leaving 4 bases between them. CDR1 is DFQATT, CDR2 SNEGSKA, per germline (reference sequence). The CDR3 loop spans 12 amino acids.

This clonotype turned up a few times. The rearrangement joins TRBV7-9 to TRBJ2-2; D gene unclear. This CDR3 is 14 amino acids long. V was clipped by 5 bases and J by 6 bases, with 13 bases between them. Germline loops: CDR1 SEHNR, CDR2 FQNEAQ (reference sequence). CDR3: CASSPDGNPGELFF. The DNA for the CDR3 is TGTGCCAGCAGCCCGGACGGCAATCCCGGGGAGCTGTTTTTT. Full variable domain (outside the CDR3, taken from reference TRBV7-9 and TRBJ2-2): DTGVSQNPRHKITKRGQNVTFRCDPISEHNRLYWYRQTLGQGPEFLTYFQNEAQLEKSRLLSDRFSAERPKGSFSTLEIQRTEQGDSAMYLCASSPDGNPGELFFGEGSRLTVL.

The V and J genes are TRBV6-5 and TRBJ2-1; a weak D match, TRBD1 (6 bases). Germline V CDR1 and CDR2: MNHEY, SVGAGI. Trimming left V 0 bases short and J 10 bases short, with 16 bases between. The CDR3 sequence is 15 residues long. CDR3 in DNA: TGTGCCAGCAGTTACTCTGAGGGACAAGCCTACGAGCAGTTCTTC. Translated, it gives CASSYSEGQAYEQFF.

The chain couples TRBV10-3 to TRBJ1-1; 10 bases line up with TRBD1. This CDR3 has 13 amino acids. The V segment lost 4 bases and the J segment 5 bases; nucleotides outside the gene matches: 1. CDR1 is ENHRY and CDR2 is SYGVKD in the germline V gene. As DNA, the CDR3 is TGTGCCATCAGTGGGGGACAGGGGACTGAAGCTTTCTTT. Protein: CAISGGQGTEAFF.

V and J are TRBV20-1 and TRBJ1-2; 9 nucleotides line up with TRBD1. Germline values: CDR1 DFQATT, CDR2 SNEGSKA (reference sequence). This CDR3 comprises 16 residues. J was trimmed by 2 bases and V by 3 bases; bases with no gene match: 10. CDR3 protein: CSARPGQGDLNYGYTF. CDR3 sequence (DNA): TGCAGTGCTAGGCCGGGACAGGGAGATCTCAACTATGGCTACACCTTC.

The chain couples TRBV9 to TRBJ1-2, with 9 bases matching TRBD1. V shed 3 bases and J 5 bases; nucleotides not matched to a gene: 5. Germline V gives CDR1 SGDLS, CDR2 YYNGEE. The CDR3 extends over 14 amino acids. The CDR3 nucleotides are TGTGCCAGCAGCGGACGGACAGGGGAGTATGGCTACACCTTC. It codes for CASSGRTGEYGYTF.

The chain recombines TRBV20-1 with TRBJ1-6; D is ambiguous. The germline CDR1 and CDR2 sequences are DFQATT and SNEGSKA (reference sequence). The germline V and J ends were trimmed by 3 bases and 14 bases, with 14 bases remaining between them. This CDR3 is 12 amino acids long. Here the CDR3 DNA reads TGCAGTGCTAGTCTCGAGGTGTCCGCCCTCCACTTT. It translates to CSASLEVSALHF.

This chain uses TRBV20-1 with TRBJ2-2; 8 bases fit TRBD1. With V trimmed by 4 bases and J by 4 bases, 5 bases remained unmatched. The CDR3 is 14 amino acids. Germline CDR1 DFQATT, CDR2 SNEGSKA (reference sequence). The CDR3 sequence: CSAIRQGPTGELFF. The CDR3 DNA reads TGCAGTGCTATAAGACAGGGGCCCACCGGGGAGCTGTTTTTT.